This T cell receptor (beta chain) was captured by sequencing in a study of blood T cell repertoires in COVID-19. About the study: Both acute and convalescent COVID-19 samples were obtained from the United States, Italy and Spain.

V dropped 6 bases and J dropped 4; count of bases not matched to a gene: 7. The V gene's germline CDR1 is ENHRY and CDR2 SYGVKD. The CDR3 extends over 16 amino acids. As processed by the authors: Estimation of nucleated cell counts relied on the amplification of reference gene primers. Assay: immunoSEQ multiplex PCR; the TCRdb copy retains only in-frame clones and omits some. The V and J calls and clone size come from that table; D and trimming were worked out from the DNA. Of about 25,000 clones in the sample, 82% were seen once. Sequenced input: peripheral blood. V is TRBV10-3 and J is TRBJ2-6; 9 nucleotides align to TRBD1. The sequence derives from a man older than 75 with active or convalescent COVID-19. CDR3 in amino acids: CAISRTGGQGANVLTF. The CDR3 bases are TGTGCCATCAGCCGAACAGGGGGCCAAGGGGCCAACGTCCTGACTTTC.